Following are 28 T cell receptor beta chains from one sample sequenced in a study of vaccination effects on CD4 cells after COVID-19. TCRdb's copy holds only in-frame clones and misses some; the assay was immunoSEQ multiplex PCR. The sample records fewer than 80,000 clones, about 74% being singletons. With the ViraFEST assay, the study expanded antigen-specific CD4+ T cells using viral peptide pools, then sequenced them. An approximately ten-day culture period preceded the isolation of CD4+ T cells. Participants were given two doses of BNT162b2 or mRNA-1273 vaccine. The antigens these receptors bind are not known. This sample comprised CD4+ T cells from PBMCs cultured with HCoV-229E spike peptides, obtained after COVID-19 vaccination. Receptors were obtained from a human donor who received a COVID-19 vaccine.

This clone was found a few times. The rearrangement links TRBV6-1 to TRBJ1-5, with a weak D call TRBD1 (6 bases). Trimming left V 1 base short and J 5 bases short, with 9 bases between. Looked up from germline, CDR1 is MNHNS and CDR2 is SASEGT. The CDR3 runs 14 residues. CDR3: CASSEGQVYQPQHF. Here the CDR3 DNA reads TGTGCCAGCAGTGAAGGACAGGTTTATCAGCCCCAGCATTTT.

The V gene is TRBV19, the J gene TRBJ2-5; D is unclear. The V end lost 1 base, the J end lost 3 bases, and 12 bases lay between the germline ends. The CDR3 spans 15 residues. Germline V CDR1 and CDR2: LNHDA, SQIVND (reference sequence). In DNA form, the CDR3 reads TGTGCCAGTAGTATAGGGGCCTGGACGGAAGAGACCCAGTACTTC. Its translation: CASSIGAWTEETQYF.

V and J are TRBV4-1 and TRBJ2-5; a weak D match, TRBD1 (5 bases). The CDR3 extends over 15 amino acids. Germline loops: CDR1 MGHRA, CDR2 YSYEKL. Trimming took off 4 bases at V and 1 base at J, with 13 bases between the two ends. CDR3 amino acids: CASSPGRGVQETQYF. The CDR3 DNA follows: TGCGCCAGCAGCCCAGGAAGGGGCGTCCAAGAGACCCAGTACTTC.

The rearrangement links TRBV12-3 or TRBV12-4 to TRBJ1-2; weak D call: TRBD1 (5 bases). The CDR3 runs to 13 residues. V lost 9 bases and J lost 5, with 16 bases in between. DNA for the CDR3: TGTGCCAGTAACCGGGACGCGACATATGGCTACACCTTC. Protein product: CASNRDATYGYTF.

This chain joins TRBV6-5 and TRBJ2-4, with 9 positions matching TRBD1. Trimming took 6 bases from V and 9 from J; bases not matched to a gene: 9. Germline V CDR1 and CDR2: MNHEY, SVGAGI. There are 14 residues in the CDR3. The CDR3 region has the DNA TGTGCCAGCAGCCTCGGGACAGGGTACAGCATTCAGTACTTC. This gives the protein CASSLGTGYSIQYF.

The rearrangement links TRBV5-1 to TRBJ1-2, with 9 bases lining up with TRBD1. V lost 4 bases to trimming and J lost 0 bases; unmatched junction nucleotides: 4. This CDR3 contains 15 residues. CDR1 and CDR2 (germline): SGHRS, YFSETQ. The CDR3 here is CASSPRTGANYGYTF. The DNA of the CDR3 is TGCGCCAGCAGCCCCCGGACAGGGGCTAACTATGGCTACACCTTC. The complete variable domain, with remaining parts taken from reference TRBV5-1 and TRBJ1-2, reads KAGVTQTPRYLIKTRGQQVTLSCSPISGHRSVSWYQQTPGQGLQFLFEYFSETQRNKGNFPGRFSGRQFSNSRSEMNVSTLELGDSALYLCASSPRTGANYGYTFGSGTRLTVV.

The chain is built from TRBV6-5 and TRBJ1-3; D possibly corresponds to TRBD1 (6 bases). Germline V CDR1 and CDR2: MNHEY, SVGAGI. The CDR3 contains 15 residues. V lost 0 bases to trimming and J lost 7 bases, with 13 bases between them. The CDR3 sequence is CASSYSAGVGNTIYF. CDR3 coding DNA: TGTGCCAGCAGTTACTCGGCAGGGGTTGGTAACACCATATATTTT.

On this clone: The junction and the germline gene differ at one end; a read error may be behind it. The same CDR3 is also encoded by other DNA sequences in this sample. V gene TRBV6-6 combines with J gene TRBJ2-2; tentatively, D is TRBD1 or TRBD2 (5 bases each). Germline V gene data show CDR1 as MNHNY and CDR2 as SVGAGI (reference sequence). The CDR3 has 15 residues. The CDR3 DNA sequence: TGTGCCAGCAGTTACGAGGGGATGGACACCGGGGAACTGTTTTTT. It translates to CASSYEGMDTGELFF.

V is TRBV4-3 and J is TRBJ1-5; D not resolved. Germline V gives CDR1 LGHNA, CDR2 YSLEER. The V end was cut by 0 bases, the J end by 6 bases, with 6 bases between. The CDR3 runs to 13 residues. This CDR3 is CASSQERSQPQHF. The CDR3 DNA reads as TGCGCCAGCAGCCAAGAAAGGAGTCAGCCCCAGCATTTT.

This chain uses TRBV5-1 with TRBJ2-5, with 12 bases aligning to TRBD2. V was clipped by 5 bases and J by 5 bases; unmatched bases: 7. The CDR3 spans 15 residues. Germline CDR1 is SGHRS and CDR2 is YFSETQ. CDR3 residues: CASRLSTSGGETQYF. The CDR3, as DNA: TGCGCCAGCAGACTTTCGACTAGCGGGGGTGAGACCCAGTACTTC.

The chain carries TRBV19 and TRBJ1-1; D unclear. V was clipped by 1 base and J by 1 base, with 13 bases between them. The germline CDR1 and CDR2 sequences are LNHDA and SQIVND (reference sequence). The CDR3 runs to 16 residues. In DNA, the CDR3 is TGTGCCAGTAGTATAGCAGGCGGGGTTCGGAACACTGAAGCTTTCTTT. Amino acid sequence: CASSIAGGVRNTEAFF.

The chain links TRBV5-6 to TRBJ1-2; unclear D gene. The germline gives CDR1 SGHDT, CDR2 YYEEEE. The CDR3 consists of 16 residues. V dropped 0 bases and J dropped 0 bases, with 12 bases sitting between them. The CDR3 region has the DNA TGTGCCAGCAGCTTGGACGGCCGTGAAGCTAACTATGGCTACACCTTC. Translation: CASSLDGREANYGYTF.

In its sample, this clone was seen once. The CDR3 DNA sequence: TGTGCCAGCAGCCCGGACAGGGGCGTCCACTACAATGAGCAGTTCTTC. Its translation is CASSPDRGVHYNEQFF. The rearrangement uses TRBV5-8 and TRBJ2-1; 9 bases agree with TRBD1. CDR3 length: 16 residues. Germline lookup yields CDR1 SGHTS and CDR2 YDEGEE. Trimming removed 4 bases from V and 3 bases from J; junction bases left unmatched: 8.

This chain joins TRBV6-6 and TRBJ2-5; perhaps D is TRBD1 or TRBD2 (5 bases each). Germline V gene data show CDR1 as MNHNY and CDR2 as SVGAGI (reference sequence). The CDR3 is 10 amino acids. Trimming pared 11 bases from V and 8 bases from J, leaving 12 bases between. CDR3 DNA: TGTGCCGTTCGAGGGGCCACCCAGTACTTC. Translating it yields CAVRGATQYF.

The rearrangement links TRBV30 to TRBJ1-4; tentative D call: TRBD1 (5 bases). This CDR3 region has 14 residues. The germline V gene has CDR1 GTSNPN and CDR2 SVGIG (reference sequence). Deletions cut 0 bases from V and 7 bases from J, with 12 bases between. The CDR3 DNA follows: TGTGCCTGGAGTGTTTTGACAGCGGGTGAAAAACTGTTTTTT. This codes for CAWSVLTAGEKLFF.

The V call is TRBV7-3, the J call TRBJ2-2; D call uncertain. The germline V and J ends were trimmed by 5 bases and 7 bases, with 14 bases remaining between them. There are 14 residues in the CDR3. From germline, CDR1 is SGHTA and CDR2 FQGTGA. The CDR3 nucleotides read TGTGCCAGCAGCACCGGACGGAACGACGGGGAGCTGTTTTTT. Translation gives CASSTGRNDGELFF.

CDR3 coding DNA: TGTGCCAGCAGCCTGGGGGGAGATTCGGAGACCCAGTACTTC. It translates to CASSLGGDSETQYF. The genes are TRBV7-2 and TRBJ2-5; tentative D call: TRBD2 (6 bases). Germline V CDR1 and CDR2: SGHTA, FQGNSA. The CDR3 totals 14 residues. The ends were cut back, 5 bases at V and 5 bases at J, with 15 bases in the middle.

This rearrangement joins TRBV27 to TRBJ1-6, with D unresolved. Germline V lookup: CDR1 MNHEY, CDR2 SMNVEV (reference sequence). V dropped 5 bases and J dropped 10 bases, with 15 bases sitting between them. This CDR3 comprises 14 residues. The CDR3 region has the DNA TGTGCCAGCAGTCCGCCAGTGGGAGGGTCACCCCTCCACTTT. Its translation: CASSPPVGGSPLHF.

The genes are TRBV2 and TRBJ2-3; 7 bases align to TRBD1. CDR3 size: 17 residues. With V trimmed by 2 bases and J by 3 bases, 11 bases remained unmatched. CDR1 and CDR2 from the germline V gene are SNHLY and FYNNEI. CDR3 residues: CASSEMVGGACTDTQYF. In nucleotides, the CDR3 is TGTGCCAGCAGTGAAATGGTAGGGGGCGCATGTACAGATACGCAGTATTTT.

The chain couples TRBV2 to TRBJ1-4; the D is unclear. Per the germline V gene, CDR1 is SNHLY and CDR2 is FYNNEI. The V end lost 4 bases, the J end lost 0 bases, and 15 bases lay between the germline ends. The CDR3 has 17 residues. The CDR3 sequence is CASSGTISGATNEKLFF. Here the CDR3 DNA reads TGTGCCAGCAGTGGGACCATTAGCGGTGCAACTAATGAAAAACTGTTTTTT. Variable domain in full (rest from reference TRBV2 and TRBJ1-4): EPEVTQTPSHQVTQMGQEVILRCVPISNHLYFYWYRQILGQKVEFLVSFYNNEISEKSEIFDDQFSVERPDGSNFTLKIRSTKLEDSAMYFCASSGTISGATNEKLFFGSGTQLSVL.

V is TRBV18 and J is TRBJ2-5; D not certain. V was shortened by 2 bases and J by 0 bases, with 1 base between the two germline ends. CDR3 length: 12 amino acids. Germline V gene sequence: CDR1 KGHSH, CDR2 LQKENI. The DNA of the CDR3 is TGTGCCAGCTCACCAGACCAAGAGACCCAGTACTTC. Translation gives CASSPDQETQYF.

The genes are TRBV5-1 and TRBJ2-1; D not resolved. The CDR3 is 14 amino acids. With 1 base removed from V and 2 bases from J, the gap between germline ends came to 7 bases. Germline CDR1 is SGHRS and CDR2 is YFSETQ. The CDR3 DNA follows: TGCGCCAGCAGCTTGTCTGCTACCTACAATGAGCAGTTCTTC. As protein: CASSLSATYNEQFF.

The chain uses TRBV5-1 and TRBJ1-1, with TRBD1 as a possible D gene (5 bases). Germline V CDR1 and CDR2: SGHRS, YFSETQ. The CDR3 is 13 amino acids. Trimming removed 0 bases from V and 6 bases from J, with 9 bases in between. The CDR3 sequence: CASSLEGFSEAFF. The CDR3 coding sequence is TGCGCCAGCAGCTTGGAGGGGTTCTCTGAAGCTTTCTTT.

The chain recombines TRBV7-8 with TRBJ1-5, with 9 bases that match TRBD1. Germline CDR1 and CDR2: SGHVS and FQNEAQ. The junction had 8 bases not matched to a gene; V was cut back by 4 bases and J by 7 bases. The CDR3 is made up of 15 amino acids. The CDR3, as DNA: TGTGCCAGCAGCTGGGGACAGGGCAGCAGACAGCCCCAGCATTTT. Translation gives CASSWGQGSRQPQHF.

This rearrangement joins TRBV6-1 to TRBJ2-3, with 9 positions matching TRBD1. J lost 3 bases, V lost 2 bases, and 3 bases had no gene match. The CDR3 runs 15 residues. Germline values: CDR1 MNHNS, CDR2 SASEGT. The chain's CDR3 is CASSEPGTGTDTQYF. CDR3 DNA sequence: TGTGCCAGCAGTGAACCCGGGACAGGGACAGATACGCAGTATTTT.

This clone was counted once. V usage is TRBV19 and J usage is TRBJ2-2; weak D call: TRBD1 (6 bases). Germline assignment: CDR1 LNHDA and CDR2 SQIVND (reference sequence). V shed 2 bases and J shed 4 bases, with 14 bases lying between them. This CDR3 has 16 residues. CDR3 loop: CASSIFPGVGTGELFF. The CDR3 region has the DNA TGTGCCAGTAGTATATTCCCAGGGGTGGGCACCGGGGAGCTGTTTTTT.

The rearrangement uses TRBV4-1 and TRBJ2-2; 11 positions agree with TRBD1. CDR1 and CDR2 (germline): MGHRA, YSYEKL. V lost 6 bases to trimming and J lost 1 base; unmatched junction nucleotides: 7. The length of the CDR3 is 17 residues. In DNA form, the CDR3 reads TGCGCCAGCAGTTCCCCGGACAGGGGGCTGAACACCGGGGAGCTGTTTTTT. It translates to CASSSPDRGLNTGELFF.

In this sample, this clone turned up a few times. This chain joins TRBV6-5 and TRBJ1-3; no clear D gene. Germline V lookup: CDR1 MNHEY, CDR2 SVGAGI. This CDR3 spans 13 amino acids. V was shortened by 5 bases and J by 4 bases, with 9 bases between the two germline ends. DNA of the CDR3: TGTGCCAGCAGTCGGGTACGCGGAAACACCATATATTTT. Translated, it gives CASSRVRGNTIYF.